The 8 T cell receptor beta chains below all came from one sample that was sequenced in a study of cytomegalovirus exposure and HLA in healthy donors. PCR was performed using 60 Vbeta and 13 Jbeta primers. Clones were sequenced by immunoSEQ multiplex PCR, and TCRdb holds only the in-frame ones, with some missing. The table records 120,000 to 150,000 clones, more than 75% of them present only once. Sequencing used PBMCs. Every receptor here comes from a female donor in good health and CMV-seronegative.

The V call is TRBV6-6, the J call TRBJ2-3; TRBD2 matches at 7 bases. Unmatched junction bases numbered 8, after V lost 5 bases and J lost 0 bases. Germline values: CDR1 MNHNY, CDR2 SVGAGI (reference sequence). The CDR3 runs to 16 residues. Written as DNA, the CDR3 is TGTGCCAGCAGTCCGCAGGGACTACGGAGCACAGATACGCAGTATTTT. Protein sequence: CASSPQGLRSTDTQYF.

J is TRBJ1-6 and V is TRBV4-1, with unresolved D. The CDR3 totals 17 residues. V lost 4 bases and J 3 bases, leaving 16 bases between the germline ends. CDR1 is MGHRA, CDR2 YSYEKL, per germline. CDR3 residues: CASSLDSSAYYNSPLHF. The CDR3 DNA reads TGCGCCAGCAGCCTGGACTCCAGCGCCTACTATAATTCACCCCTCCACTTT.

The rearrangement links TRBV19 to TRBJ1-6; weak D call: TRBD1 (5 bases). V lost 8 bases to trimming and J lost 10 bases, with 9 bases between them. The CDR3 is made up of 11 amino acids. The germline V gene encodes CDR1 LNHDA and CDR2 SQIVND (reference sequence). The CDR3 region has the DNA TGTGCCAGTGGGGCCGGGTCACCCCTCCACTTT. Protein sequence: CASGAGSPLHF.

The DNA of the CDR3 is TGCGCCAGCAGTCCAGGCTTCTCCTACAATGAGCAGTTCTTC. Its translation: CASSPGFSYNEQFF. The chain carries TRBV5-1 and TRBJ2-1; D is uncertain. The CDR3 consists of 14 residues. CDR1 is SGHRS and CDR2 is YFSETQ in the germline V gene. The V end was cut by 5 bases, the J end by 0 bases, with 9 bases between.

This clone was seen once. The genes are TRBV7-9 and TRBJ2-7; 11 nucleotides align to TRBD2. The germline V gene encodes CDR1 SEHNR and CDR2 FQNEAQ (reference sequence). The CDR3 runs to 16 residues. Trimming removed 1 base from V and 3 bases from J; junction bases left unmatched: 5. CDR3 residues: CASSLGSGGAIYEQYF. CDR3 bases: TGTGCCAGCAGCTTAGGTAGCGGGGGGGCCATCTACGAGCAGTACTTC.

This chain connects TRBV9 to TRBJ2-7; no reliable D call. The germline V and J ends were trimmed by 1 base and 4 bases, with 12 bases remaining between them. Germline lookup yields CDR1 SGDLS and CDR2 YYNGEE. The CDR3 extends over 14 amino acids. CDR3 sequence: CASSVMPLDYEQYF. The CDR3, as DNA: TGTGCCAGCAGCGTAATGCCCCTAGATTACGAGCAGTACTTC. Full variable domain (rest looked up from reference TRBV9 and TRBJ2-7): DSGVTQTPKHLITATGQRVTLRCSPRSGDLSVYWYQQSLDQGLQFLIQYYNGEERAKGNILERFSAQQFPDLHSELNLSSLELGDSALYFCASSVMPLDYEQYFGPGTRLTVT.

V and J are TRBV27 and TRBJ2-5; TRBD1 matches 7 bases. CDR3 length: 13 amino acids. Trimming cost V 8 bases and J 5 bases; bases outside gene matches: 8. The germline V gene has CDR1 MNHEY and CDR2 SMNVEV (reference sequence). CDR3 DNA sequence: TGTGCCAGCCGCACTCTAGGGGGCGAGACCCAGTACTTC. Residues: CASRTLGGETQYF.

This clone has only a few counts. The chain joins TRBV2 to TRBJ1-5; 8 bases fit TRBD1. CDR1 and CDR2 from the germline V gene are SNHLY and FYNNEI. V lost 4 bases, J lost 7 bases, and 6 bases stayed unmatched. The CDR3 runs 14 residues. CDR3 in amino acids: CASSGYRGIQPQHF. The CDR3 DNA follows: TGTGCCAGCAGTGGTTACAGGGGGATACAGCCCCAGCATTTT.